This T cell receptor (beta chain) was found in a study of cytomegalovirus exposure and HLA in healthy donors. PCR employed 60 Vbeta and 13 Jbeta primers. Some clones are missing from TCRdb's copy, which holds only in-frame ones; the method was immunoSEQ multiplex PCR. The sample records about 160,000 clones, approximately 80% being singletons. Everyone who donated was a healthy bone marrow donor. V was clipped by 3 bases and J by 7 bases, with 12 bases between them. The CDR3 runs to 14 residues. CDR1 and CDR2 from the germline V gene are MDHEN and SYDVKM. The V gene is TRBV28, the J gene TRBJ1-4; D possibly corresponds to TRBD1 (6 bases). The sequence was collected from a woman aged 40 to 55 in good health and CMV-seropositive. The sample taken for sequencing was PBMCs. The DNA of the CDR3 is TGTGCCAGCAGTTTTGGGGGCATGGTTGAAAAACTGTTTTTT. The encoded protein is CASSFGGMVEKLFF.